Shown below are 2 T cell receptor beta chains from a single sample sequenced in a study of beta chain features in type 1 diabetes. TCRB transcripts that were expressed got sequenced, as all of the isolated RNA had been reverse transcribed. TCRdb keeps only in-frame clones here, not all; method: immunoSEQ multiplex PCR. The data hold under 90,000 clones, with around 32% observed a single time. The sample consisted of stem cell memory CD4+ T cells from blood. Every receptor here comes from a woman aged 18 to 35 in good health.

This clone was seen more than once but under ten times. V usage is TRBV11-3 and J usage is TRBJ2-2, with TRBD2 matching 8 bases. The CDR3 contains 15 residues. Germline V gene lookup returns CDR1 SGHNT and CDR2 YENEEA. J lost 5 bases, V lost 2 bases, and 4 bases had no gene match. DNA for the CDR3: TGTGCCAGCAGCTTAAGCGGGAGCGATACCGGGGAGCTGTTTTTT. It codes for CASSLSGSDTGELFF.

The V gene is TRBV9, the J gene TRBJ1-6; 8 positions agree with TRBD1. Per germline, CDR1 SGDLS and CDR2 YYNGEE. J gave up 8 bases and V 5 bases, and 12 bases lay outside the gene matches. The CDR3 is 16 residues long. The DNA for the CDR3 is TGTGCCAGCAGTGGACAGGGAGTGGGCCCCTATTCACCCCTCCACTTT. Translated: CASSGQGVGPYSPLHF.